This entry lists 29 T cell receptor beta chains sequenced from one sample in a study of tumor-infiltrating lymphocytes in localized non-small cell lung cancer. TCRdb keeps only in-frame clones here, not all; method: immunoSEQ multiplex PCR. The table includes 13,000 or so clones, approximately 90% detected once. Material for sequencing was lung tumor tissue. The receptors shown here come from a human donor with non-small cell lung cancer.

About this clone: Other DNA sequences within the sample encode an identical CDR3. This chain links TRBV7-2 with TRBJ2-7; 9 bases fit TRBD2. The CDR3 is made up of 16 amino acids. V was pared by 7 bases and J by 3 bases, with 13 bases of the junction left unmatched. Per germline, CDR1 SGHTA and CDR2 FQGNSA. CDR3 sequence reads: CASTLSISAGGYEQYF. CDR3 DNA: TGTGCCAGCACCCTTAGTATTTCAGCGGGAGGCTACGAGCAGTACTTC.

V gene TRBV7-8 combines with J gene TRBJ2-1, with 10 bases fitting TRBD1. The germline V gene has CDR1 SGHVS and CDR2 FQNEAQ. This CDR3 spans 13 amino acids. Germline trimming cut 5 bases from V and 8 bases from J; bases unmatched to any gene: 3. CDR3 DNA sequence: TGTGCCAGCAGCCGGGACAGGGGCGATGAGCAGTTCTTC. Translated, it gives CASSRDRGDEQFF. The full variable domain, its missing parts supplied by reference TRBV7-8 and TRBJ2-1, is GAGVSQSPRYKVAKRGQDVALRCDPISGHVSLFWYQQALGQGPEFLTYFQNEAQLDKSGLPSDRFFAERPEGSVSTLKIQRTQQEDSAVYLCASSRDRGDEQFFGPGTRLTVL.

The rearrangement links TRBV18 to TRBJ2-7, with 7 positions matching TRBD2. In germline, CDR1 is KGHSH, CDR2 LQKENI. The ends lost 0 bases at V and 2 bases at J; junction bases unmatched: 13. CDR3 size: 18 residues. The CDR3 here is CASSPPRAERDFPYEQYF. CDR3 coding DNA: TGTGCCAGCTCACCACCCAGGGCGGAGCGGGATTTCCCCTACGAGCAGTACTTC.

By share, this clone ranks as medium-sized. J is TRBJ2-3 and V is TRBV4-2, with TRBD2 identical over 11 bases. V was pared by 1 base and J by 3 bases, with 6 bases of the junction left unmatched. CDR3 size: 17 residues. The V gene's germline CDR1 is LGHNA and CDR2 YNFKEQ. The CDR3 reads CASSQVVAGGPTDTQYF. The CDR3 region has the DNA TGTGCCAGCAGCCAAGTCGTAGCGGGAGGGCCAACAGATACGCAGTATTTT.

The rearrangement joins TRBV29-1 to TRBJ2-7; maybe TRBD2 (6 bases). The V end lost 5 bases, the J end lost 7 bases, and 12 bases lay between the germline ends. Germline V lookup: CDR1 SQVTM, CDR2 ANQGSEA. This CDR3 has 11 amino acids. CDR3 DNA: TGCAGCGTTTCCCTTGGGGGGGAGCAGTACTTC. Translation: CSVSLGGEQYF.

The chain links TRBV7-2 to TRBJ2-1, with a possible D match to TRBD1 (6 bases). Germline V gene sequence: CDR1 SGHTA, CDR2 FQGNSA. V lost 8 bases, J lost 5 bases, and 10 bases lay in between. The CDR3 has 12 amino acids. CDR3 coding DNA: TGTGCCAGCGGGACACCTCACAATGAGCAGTTCTTC. Residues: CASGTPHNEQFF.

The rearrangement uses TRBV29-1 and TRBJ1-2, with D perhaps TRBD1 (5 bases). This CDR3 is built from 14 residues. Germline CDR1 and CDR2: SQVTM and ANQGSEA. With 7 bases removed from V and 0 bases from J, the gap between germline ends came to 15 bases. The CDR3 DNA is TGCAGCGCCGGGGGGGGGTTCCCTAACTATGGCTACACCTTC. It translates to CSAGGGFPNYGYTF.

This rearrangement joins TRBV6-5 to TRBJ2-5, with 8 bases fitting TRBD2. The CDR3 length is 15 residues. Germline lookup yields CDR1 MNHEY and CDR2 SVGAGI. V lost 5 bases, J lost 5 bases, and 10 bases stayed unmatched. Written as DNA, the CDR3 is TGTGCCAGCAGTGGCAGCGGGAGCACGGGGGAGACCCAGTACTTC. Its translation: CASSGSGSTGETQYF.

This clone was observed a few times. The rearrangement joins TRBV5-5 to TRBJ1-5, with a weak D call TRBD1 (5 bases). The CDR3 is made up of 13 amino acids. Trimming took off 5 bases at V and 11 bases at J, with 17 bases between the two ends. The germline gives CDR1 SGHKS, CDR2 YYEKEE (reference sequence). Here the CDR3 reads CASSWDSETAQHF. The CDR3 DNA sequence: TGTGCCAGCAGTTGGGACTCCGAGACGGCCCAGCATTTT.

The V call is TRBV6-5, the J call TRBJ1-6; D remains unclear. Germline V CDR1 and CDR2: MNHEY, SVGAGI. This CDR3 is 13 amino acids long. V gave up 4 bases and J gave up 9 bases, with 10 bases separating them. For the CDR3, the DNA is TGTGCCAGCAGTTTCTACAGAAGTTCACCCCTCCACTTT. The encoded protein is CASSFYRSSPLHF.

The rearrangement joins TRBV18 to TRBJ1-4; no firm D call. Trimming left V 2 bases short and J 5 bases short, with 9 bases between. The length of the CDR3 is 14 residues. Germline V gene sequence: CDR1 KGHSH, CDR2 LQKENI. The CDR3: CASSPGNANEKLFF. CDR3 nucleotide sequence: TGTGCCAGCTCACCAGGGAATGCCAATGAAAAACTGTTTTTT.

The CDR3 DNA reads TGCGCCAGCAGCTTAGAAGCTGGGGACTCCTACGAGCAGTACTTC. It encodes CASSLEAGDSYEQYF. The J gene is TRBJ2-7, the V gene TRBV5-1; D is undetermined. V was trimmed by 2 bases and J by 0 bases, leaving 12 bases between them. This CDR3 spans 15 amino acids. In germline, CDR1 is SGHRS, CDR2 YFSETQ.

This chain connects TRBV19 to TRBJ2-3; D could derive from TRBD1 or TRBD2 (5 bases each). Trimming took 4 bases from V and 0 from J, leaving 11 bases between them. The CDR3 consists of 15 residues. Germline V gene sequence: CDR1 LNHDA, CDR2 SQIVND (reference sequence). For the CDR3, the DNA is TGTGCCAGTAGTACCCGGGGCCAAAGCACAGATACGCAGTATTTT. This translates into CASSTRGQSTDTQYF.

The chain employs TRBV6-5 and TRBJ2-7, with TRBD2 matching 13 bases. This CDR3 is 14 amino acids long. The trim removed 2 bases at V and 5 bases at J, leaving 0 bases unmatched. The germline V gene encodes CDR1 MNHEY and CDR2 SVGAGI. The CDR3 DNA sequence: TGTGCCAGCAGTTACGGACTAGCGGGAGACGAGCAGTACTTC. This encodes CASSYGLAGDEQYF.

This clone was counted a single time. The chain links TRBV7-2 to TRBJ2-1, with D possibly TRBD2 on 6 matching bases. V lost 2 bases and J 5 bases, leaving 16 bases between the germline ends. CDR3 length: 16 amino acids. Per the germline V gene, CDR1 is SGHTA and CDR2 is FQGNSA. The DNA for the CDR3 is TGTGCCAGCAGCTTAAGGAGGCAGCGGGCGGACAATGAGCAGTTCTTC. Residues: CASSLRRQRADNEQFF.

This chain connects TRBV7-2 to TRBJ1-5; D is perhaps TRBD1 (5 bases). Germline V lookup: CDR1 SGHTA, CDR2 FQGNSA. The ends were cut back, 5 bases at V and 2 bases at J, with 13 bases in the middle. There are 15 residues in the CDR3. For the CDR3, the DNA is TGTGCCAGCAGCCGCTCGGGGGTGGGCAATCAGCCCCAGCATTTT. It is translated as CASSRSGVGNQPQHF.

Of note for this clone: Different DNA sequences within this sample yield the same CDR3. This rearrangement joins TRBV19 to TRBJ1-4; no firm D call. CDR3 length: 12 residues. Germline values: CDR1 LNHDA, CDR2 SQIVND (reference sequence). The V gene lost 1 base and the J gene lost 8 bases, with 5 bases spanning the gap. The CDR3 here is CASSIAGEKLFF. In DNA form, the CDR3 reads TGTGCCAGTAGTATAGCCGGAGAAAAACTGTTTTTT. Filled out from reference TRBV19 and TRBJ1-4, the complete variable domain reads DGGITQSPKYLFRKEGQNVTLSCEQNLNHDAMYWYRQDPGQGLRLIYYSQIVNDFQKGDIAEGYSVSREKKESFPLTVTSAQKNPTAFYLCASSIAGEKLFFGSGTQLSVL.

The CDR3 here is CASGFQTGVNNQPQHF. CDR3 nucleotides: TGTGCCAGCGGGTTCCAGACAGGGGTTAACAATCAGCCCCAGCATTTT. The J gene is TRBJ1-5, the V gene TRBV7-8, with 8 bases lining up with TRBD1. The CDR3 is made up of 16 amino acids. Losses at the gene ends were 8 bases for V and 3 bases for J; bases not matched to a gene: 12. Germline V gives CDR1 SGHVS, CDR2 FQNEAQ.

The CDR3 coding sequence is TGTGCCAGCGGCGGGTGGGAAGAGACCCAGTACTTC. It encodes CASGGWEETQYF. The chain couples TRBV7-9 to TRBJ2-5; perhaps TRBD2 as D (5 bases). Trimming took off 8 bases at V and 3 bases at J, with 10 bases between the two ends. Per germline, CDR1 SEHNR and CDR2 FQNEAQ (reference sequence). The CDR3 loop spans 12 amino acids.

V and J are TRBV29-1 and TRBJ2-7; D is possibly TRBD2 (5 bases). The V gene's germline CDR1 is SQVTM and CDR2 ANQGSEA. CDR3 length equals 12 residues. Trimming took off 6 bases at V and 1 base at J, with 10 bases between the two ends. The CDR3 sequence is CSVGMGSYEQYF. For the CDR3, the DNA is TGCAGCGTCGGGATGGGATCCTACGAGCAGTACTTC.

The J gene is TRBJ1-4, the V gene TRBV7-9; maybe TRBD1 (5 bases). This CDR3 comprises 15 residues. Germline lookup yields CDR1 SEHNR and CDR2 FQNEAQ (reference sequence). Trimming took off 8 bases at V and 5 bases at J, with 18 bases between the two ends. CDR3 in amino acids: CASSSSGTGNEKLFF. The CDR3 DNA follows: TGTGCCAGCTCCTCTTCCGGGACCGGCAATGAAAAACTGTTTTTT.

This rearrangement joins TRBV2 to TRBJ2-3, with a possible D match to TRBD1 (5 bases). This CDR3 region has 15 residues. The V gene's germline CDR1 is SNHLY and CDR2 FYNNEI. Trimming removed 7 bases from V and 0 bases from J, with 14 bases in between. CDR3 bases: TGTGCCAGCATCCCTCTGACAGCTAGCACAGATACGCAGTATTTT. Translation: CASIPLTASTDTQYF.

The chain couples TRBV9 to TRBJ2-4, with D uncertain. The CDR3 contains 16 residues. Germline V gene data show CDR1 as SGDLS and CDR2 as YYNGEE. With 0 bases removed from V and 2 bases from J, the gap between germline ends came to 12 bases. CDR3 nucleotides: TGTGCCAGCAGCGTAGGCCAAGGCTCACCCAAAAACATTCAGTACTTC. It is translated as CASSVGQGSPKNIQYF.

The V call is TRBV2, the J call TRBJ2-3, with 8 bases that match TRBD2. The CDR3 has 17 residues. The germline CDR1 and CDR2 sequences are SNHLY and FYNNEI. V lost 4 bases and J lost 1; bases outside the gene matches: 10. The CDR3 bases are TGTGCCAGCAGTGGACCCAAGAAGCGGGAGCGCACAGATACGCAGTATTTT. Amino acids: CASSGPKKRERTDTQYF.

V is TRBV5-6 and J is TRBJ2-5; D perhaps matches TRBD2 (6 bases). Trimming took off 2 bases at V and 3 bases at J, with 14 bases between the two ends. This CDR3 comprises 15 residues. The germline gives CDR1 SGHDT, CDR2 YYEEEE. The CDR3 DNA reads TGTGCCAGCAGCTTTGCGGGCGGGGCCGAAGAGACCCAGTACTTC. This translates into CASSFAGGAEETQYF. Using reference TRBV5-6 and TRBJ2-5 for the parts outside the CDR3, the full variable domain is DAGVTQSPTHLIKTRGQQVTLRCSPKSGHDTVSWYQQALGQGPQFIFQYYEEEERQRGNFPDRFSGHQFPNYSSELNVNALLLGDSALYLCASSFAGGAEETQYFGPGTRLLVL.

The chain links TRBV7-3 to TRBJ2-3; D not certain. CDR1 is SGHTA, CDR2 FQGTGA, per germline. The V end was cut by 1 base, the J end by 1 base, with 12 bases between. The CDR3 runs to 16 residues. The CDR3: CASSLIGQVGTDTQYF. In DNA form, the CDR3 reads TGTGCCAGCAGCTTAATAGGTCAGGTGGGCACAGATACGCAGTATTTT.

This chain uses TRBV15 with TRBJ2-1; 7 nucleotides align to TRBD2. Germline V gene lookup returns CDR1 LNHNV and CDR2 YYDKDF (reference sequence). The CDR3 is 16 amino acids. Trimming at V came to 6 bases and at J to 0 bases, leaving 8 bases not matched to a gene. CDR3 DNA sequence: TGTGCCACCAGTAGGGCTAGCGGCAGCTCCTACAATGAGCAGTTCTTC. It is translated as CATSRASGSSYNEQFF.

This chain connects TRBV7-9 to TRBJ2-5, with no clear D. This CDR3 has 12 amino acids. V was trimmed by 3 bases and J by 6 bases, leaving 8 bases between them. Germline V gives CDR1 SEHNR, CDR2 FQNEAQ (reference sequence). The CDR3 DNA follows: TGTGCCAGCAGCTTGGGGTGGCAGACCCAGTACTTC. Translating it yields CASSLGWQTQYF.

This chain joins TRBV6-1 and TRBJ2-7; D uncertain. Germline CDR1 and CDR2: MNHNS and SASEGT. This CDR3 is built from 14 residues. Deletions cut 7 bases from V and 1 base from J, with 14 bases between. The CDR3 region has the DNA TGTGCCAGCATGTTAGGAATAGGATCCTACGAGCAGTACTTC. It specifies CASMLGIGSYEQYF.